Included here is one TCR beta chain sequence, with context. These data belong to a study of blood T cell repertoires in COVID-19. Study summary: Sites in the United States, Italy and Spain provided acute and convalescent COVID-19 samples. Sources were T cells, B-cell-depleted T cells, or PBMCs; the material itself was cDNA or gDNA.

Per the original data handling: Estimates of nucleated cell counts were drawn from the amplification of reference gene primers. Assay: immunoSEQ multiplex PCR; the TCRdb copy retains only in-frame clones and omits some. That table is the source of V, J and clone size, and D and trimming were worked out from the DNA. The sample lists 86,000 or so clones, 82% seen once, with 0.95% to 1.5% in the top ten. This CDR3 comprises 14 residues. The V end lost 1 base, the J end lost 1 base, and 7 bases lay between the germline ends. The germline V gene encodes CDR1 SGHAT and CDR2 FQNNGV. The source of this sequence is an elderly woman with acute or convalescent COVID-19. The chain has TRBV11-2 and TRBJ1-1; D not resolved. Material: peripheral blood. DNA of the CDR3: TGTGCCAGCAGCTTAGGGGCCGGGAACACTGAAGCTTTCTTT. Translation gives CASSLGAGNTEAFF. The whole variable domain, remainder taken from reference TRBV11-2 and TRBJ1-1, is EAGVAQSPRYKIIEKRQSVAFWCNPISGHATLYWYQQILGQGPKLLIQFQNNGVVDDSQLPKDRFSAERLKGVDSTLKIQPAKLEDSAVYLCASSLGAGNTEAFFGQGTRLTVV.